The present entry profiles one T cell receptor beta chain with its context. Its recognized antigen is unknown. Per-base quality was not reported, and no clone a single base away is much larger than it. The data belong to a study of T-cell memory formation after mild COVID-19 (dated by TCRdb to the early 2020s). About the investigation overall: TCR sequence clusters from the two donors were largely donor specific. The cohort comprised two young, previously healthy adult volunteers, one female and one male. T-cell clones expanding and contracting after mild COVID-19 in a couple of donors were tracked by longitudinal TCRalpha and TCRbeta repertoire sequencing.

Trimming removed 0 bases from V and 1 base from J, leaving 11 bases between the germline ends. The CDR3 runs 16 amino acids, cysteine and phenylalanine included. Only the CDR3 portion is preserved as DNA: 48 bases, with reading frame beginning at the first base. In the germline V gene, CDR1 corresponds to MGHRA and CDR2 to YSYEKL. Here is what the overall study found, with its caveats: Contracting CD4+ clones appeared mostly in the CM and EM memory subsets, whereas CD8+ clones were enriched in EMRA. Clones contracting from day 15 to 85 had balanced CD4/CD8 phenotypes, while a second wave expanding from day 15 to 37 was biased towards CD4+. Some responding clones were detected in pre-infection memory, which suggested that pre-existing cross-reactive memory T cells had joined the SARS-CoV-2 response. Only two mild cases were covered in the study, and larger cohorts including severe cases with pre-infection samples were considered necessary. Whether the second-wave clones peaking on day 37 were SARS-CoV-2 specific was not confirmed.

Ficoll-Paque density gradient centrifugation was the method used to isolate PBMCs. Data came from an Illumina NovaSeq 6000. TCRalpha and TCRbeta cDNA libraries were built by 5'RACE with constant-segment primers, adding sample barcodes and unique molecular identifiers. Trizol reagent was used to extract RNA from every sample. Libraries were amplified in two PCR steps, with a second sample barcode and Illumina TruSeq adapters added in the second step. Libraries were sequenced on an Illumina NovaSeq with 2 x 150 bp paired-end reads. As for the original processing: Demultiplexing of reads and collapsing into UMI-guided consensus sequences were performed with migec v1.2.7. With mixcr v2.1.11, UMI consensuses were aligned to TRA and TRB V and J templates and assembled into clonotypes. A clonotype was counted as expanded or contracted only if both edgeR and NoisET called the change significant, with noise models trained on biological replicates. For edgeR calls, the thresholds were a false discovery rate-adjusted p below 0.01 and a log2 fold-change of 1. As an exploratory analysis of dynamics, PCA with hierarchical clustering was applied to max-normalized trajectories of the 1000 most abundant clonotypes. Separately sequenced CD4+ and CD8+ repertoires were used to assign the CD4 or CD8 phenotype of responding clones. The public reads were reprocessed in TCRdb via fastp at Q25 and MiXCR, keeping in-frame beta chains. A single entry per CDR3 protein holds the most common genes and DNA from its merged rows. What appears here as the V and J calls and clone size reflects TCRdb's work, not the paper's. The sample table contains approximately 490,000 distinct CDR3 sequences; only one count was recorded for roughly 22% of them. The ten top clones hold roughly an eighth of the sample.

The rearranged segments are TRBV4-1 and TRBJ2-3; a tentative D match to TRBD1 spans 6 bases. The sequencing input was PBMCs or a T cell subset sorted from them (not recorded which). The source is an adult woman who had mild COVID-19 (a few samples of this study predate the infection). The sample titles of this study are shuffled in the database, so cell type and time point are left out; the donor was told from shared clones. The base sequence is TGCGCCAGCAGCCAAGAAGCAGGGGCGGGCACAGATACGCAGTATTTT. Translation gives CASSQEAGAGTDTQYF.